The clone carrying this T cell receptor (beta chain) has more than one count but fewer than ten. What it binds is unknown. The data were obtained in a study of T cell responses to AZD1222 COVID-19 vaccine. Findings and limits, study-wide: Once two AZD1222 doses were given, Spike-specific TCR breadth and depth went up.

Data came from immunoSEQ multiplex PCR; TCRdb stores just in-frame clones and leaves some out. The sample shows roughly 48,000 clones, 75% to 90% of them seen only once. This clonotype originated in an adult who received the AZD1222 COVID-19 vaccine. The sequencing used peripheral blood, collected 28 days after the second AZD1222 dose.

The CDR3 DNA sequence: TGTGCCAGCAGTTTTACAGGGGATGAAAAACTGTTTTTT. Encoded protein: CASSFTGDEKLFF. The chain carries TRBV6-5 and TRBJ1-4; the match to TRBD1 covers 7 bases. Germline CDR1 reads MNHEY; CDR2 reads SVGAGI. This CDR3 comprises 13 residues. V dropped 4 bases and J dropped 6; count of bases not matched to a gene: 2.